Following are 17 T cell receptor beta chains from one sample sequenced in a study of control samples from healthy donors and cancer patients. Sequencing was performed with immunoSEQ multiplex PCR; in TCRdb, only in-frame clones are kept and a portion is missing. The sample has around 110,000 clones, 85% to 90% seen once; the top ten hold about 1.1%. Sequenced: PBMCs. These TCRs come from a woman aged 45 to 65 with colorectal cancer.

The chain is built from TRBV27 and TRBJ1-2; D gene unclear. The CDR3 is 15 residues long. Trimming shortened V by 2 bases and J by 0 bases, and 10 bases separated the two germline ends. CDR1 and CDR2 (germline): MNHEY, SMNVEV (reference sequence). CDR3 loop: CASSLRGISNYGYTF. The CDR3 coding sequence is TGTGCCAGCAGTTTAAGAGGGATCTCTAACTATGGCTACACCTTC.

The rearrangement uses TRBV6-5 and TRBJ1-1; D might be TRBD1 (5 bases). Germline V gene data show CDR1 as MNHEY and CDR2 as SVGAGI. This CDR3 contains 12 residues. V lost 4 bases, J lost 5 bases, and 8 bases lay in between. The CDR3 sequence: CASSWSGTEAFF. The CDR3 nucleotides read TGTGCCAGCAGTTGGTCAGGGACTGAAGCTTTCTTT.

The V call is TRBV9, the J call TRBJ1-4; D may be TRBD1 (6 bases). This CDR3 region has 15 residues. V shed 2 bases and J shed 7 bases, with 15 bases lying between them. CDR1 is SGDLS, CDR2 YYNGEE, per germline. CDR3 nucleotides: TGTGCCAGCAGCGTGGGGAGTACAGGGAGTGAAAAACTGTTTTTT. Its protein product is CASSVGSTGSEKLFF.

Only a few counts were recorded for this clone. This sequence joins TRBV7-2 and TRBJ2-3; D gene uncertain. The germline V gene has CDR1 SGHTA and CDR2 FQGNSA. The CDR3 runs to 14 residues. Trimming cost V 5 bases and J 0 bases, with 9 bases left between them. CDR3 protein: CASSPGGSTDTQYF. CDR3 in DNA: TGTGCCAGCAGCCCGGGCGGAAGCACAGATACGCAGTATTTT.

This chain links TRBV15 with TRBJ2-3; TRBD2 matches 9 bases. V trimming: 0 bases; J trimming: 6 bases; junction bases outside the gene matches: 4. Germline loops: CDR1 LNHNV, CDR2 YYDKDF (reference sequence). The CDR3 is made up of 15 amino acids. The CDR3 loop reads CATSRELREGDTQYF. The CDR3 DNA sequence: TGTGCCACCAGCAGAGAGTTGCGGGAGGGCGATACGCAGTATTTT.

This chain joins TRBV30 and TRBJ1-2; no firm D call. V was shortened by 5 bases and J by 4 bases, with 17 bases between the two germline ends. Germline assignment: CDR1 GTSNPN and CDR2 SVGIG (reference sequence). This CDR3 region has 14 residues. CDR3 sequence (DNA): TGTGCCTGGGACGGGTTAGGCGCGCCCTATGGCTACACCTTC. Amino acids: CAWDGLGAPYGYTF. The full variable domain, with the rest looked up from reference TRBV30 and TRBJ1-2, is SQTIHQWPATLVQPVGSPLSLECTVEGTSNPNLYWYRQAAGRGLQLLFYSVGIGQISSEVPQNLSASRPQDRQFILSSKKLLLSDSGFYLCAWDGLGAPYGYTFGSGTRLTVV.

The chain couples TRBV7-8 to TRBJ1-1; D gene unclear. Germline V gene sequence: CDR1 SGHVS, CDR2 FQNEAQ. The V end lost 8 bases, the J end lost 3 bases, and 13 bases lay between the germline ends. This CDR3 has 13 residues. In nucleotides, the CDR3 is TGTGCCAGCCTTCAGAGTGGCGACACTGAAGCTTTCTTT. It translates to CASLQSGDTEAFF. Supplemented by reference TRBV7-8 and TRBJ1-1, the full variable domain reads GAGVSQSPRYKVAKRGQDVALRCDPISGHVSLFWYQQALGQGPEFLTYFQNEAQLDKSGLPSDRFFAERPEGSVSTLKIQRTQQEDSAVYLCASLQSGDTEAFFGQGTRLTVV.

The genes are TRBV5-1 and TRBJ2-3; the D is unclear. V lost 2 bases and J lost 0, with 13 bases in between. From germline, CDR1 is SGHRS and CDR2 YFSETQ. This CDR3 region has 16 residues. CDR3 sequence (DNA): TGCGCCAGCAGCTTCCGGGTAAGAGGTAGCACAGATACGCAGTATTTT. It encodes CASSFRVRGSTDTQYF.

The chain joins TRBV7-3 to TRBJ2-3; maybe TRBD1 (6 bases). The CDR3 has 16 residues. The ends were cut back, 1 base at V and 5 bases at J, with 16 bases in the middle. Per the germline V gene, CDR1 is SGHTA and CDR2 is FQGTGA. The CDR3 nucleotides read TGTGCCAGCAGCTTAAGCTCCGGCAGGGGAGAAGATACGCAGTATTTT. Translation: CASSLSSGRGEDTQYF.

The sample holds one count of this clone. The chain carries TRBV7-8 and TRBJ1-5, with D possibly TRBD1 on 5 matching bases. Germline V gene sequence: CDR1 SGHVS, CDR2 FQNEAQ. The CDR3 spans 17 residues. With 7 bases removed from V and 2 bases from J, the gap between germline ends came to 21 bases. The CDR3 spells CASNSLPRGRGNQPQHF. The CDR3 nucleotides are TGTGCCAGCAACAGCCTTCCCCGGGGCCGGGGCAATCAGCCCCAGCATTTT.

The chain couples TRBV3-1 (or the pseudogene TRBV3-2) to TRBJ1-4; TRBD1 matches 7 bases. The CDR3 is 15 residues long. CDR1 is LGHDT and CDR2 is YNNKEL in the germline V gene (reference sequence). V was clipped by 4 bases and J by 4 bases; unmatched bases: 6. This chain's CDR3 is CASSRGTEYNEKLFF. The CDR3 DNA is TGTGCCAGCAGCCGTGGGACAGAATATAATGAAAAACTGTTTTTT.

Points on this clone: This specimen includes other DNA sequences encoding the same CDR3. The chain joins TRBV6-1 to TRBJ1-1, with D unclear. Trimming shortened V by 0 bases and J by 5 bases, and 7 bases separated the two germline ends. CDR3 size: 13 residues. CDR1 and CDR2 (germline): MNHNS, SASEGT. CDR3 in DNA: TGTGCCAGCAGTGAAGCGCGTGGGACTGAAGCTTTCTTT. Translation gives CASSEARGTEAFF.

This sequence joins TRBV27 and TRBJ1-1; 10 bases are shared with TRBD1. There are 17 residues in the CDR3. The germline V gene has CDR1 MNHEY and CDR2 SMNVEV (reference sequence). V lost 7 bases to trimming and J lost 6 bases; unmatched junction nucleotides: 17. The CDR3 DNA reads as TGTGCCAGCAAAAGAGGGACAGGGGAATTGGGGTTTCCTGAAGCTTTCTTT. Its protein product is CASKRGTGELGFPEAFF.

The rearrangement joins TRBV2 to TRBJ2-7; D possibly corresponds to TRBD1 (6 bases). The CDR3 runs to 14 residues. Trimming cost V 9 bases and J 4 bases, with 19 bases left between them. Germline V lookup: CDR1 SNHLY, CDR2 FYNNEI. CDR3 DNA: TGTGCCAGGGGGGTAATCGGGACACCTTACGAGCAGTACTTC. Translation gives CARGVIGTPYEQYF.

This chain links TRBV24-1 with TRBJ1-5; D is ambiguous. The CDR3 loop spans 12 amino acids. V shed 4 bases and J shed 4 bases, with 4 bases lying between them. Per germline, CDR1 KGHDR and CDR2 SFDVKD. The CDR3 sequence is CATSEQNQPQHF. CDR3 DNA: TGTGCCACCAGTGAACAAAATCAGCCCCAGCATTTT.

This chain joins TRBV27 and TRBJ1-1; D possibly corresponds to TRBD1 (6 bases). This CDR3 is built from 16 residues. The V end was cut by 3 bases, the J end by 8 bases, with 22 bases between. The germline CDR1 and CDR2 sequences are MNHEY and SMNVEV (reference sequence). This CDR3 reads CASSLQFRGLALEAFF. The CDR3 nucleotides read TGTGCCAGCAGTTTGCAGTTTAGGGGGTTGGCTCTCGAAGCTTTCTTT.

This clone was observed a handful of times. Distinct nucleotide sequences in the sample also encode this CDR3. This chain links TRBV18 with TRBJ1-1; D remains ambiguous. Trimming removed 2 bases from V and 1 base from J, with 5 bases in between. The CDR3 is 13 amino acids. The germline CDR1 and CDR2 sequences are KGHSH and LQKENI. This CDR3 reads CASSPAGNTEAFF. DNA of the CDR3: TGTGCCAGCTCACCAGCAGGGAACACTGAAGCTTTCTTT.